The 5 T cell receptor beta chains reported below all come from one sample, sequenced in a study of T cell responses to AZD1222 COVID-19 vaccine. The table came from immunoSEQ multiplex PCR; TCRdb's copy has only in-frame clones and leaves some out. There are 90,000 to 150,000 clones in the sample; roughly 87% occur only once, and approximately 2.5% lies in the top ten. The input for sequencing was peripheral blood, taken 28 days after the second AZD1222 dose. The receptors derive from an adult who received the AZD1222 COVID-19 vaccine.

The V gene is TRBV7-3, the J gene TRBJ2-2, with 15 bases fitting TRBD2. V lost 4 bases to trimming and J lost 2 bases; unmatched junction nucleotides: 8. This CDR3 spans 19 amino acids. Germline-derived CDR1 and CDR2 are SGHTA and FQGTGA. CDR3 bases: TGTGCCAGCAGCTCGACCGGACTAGCGGGGGGGCAAAACACCGGGGAGCTGTTTTTT. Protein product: CASSSTGLAGGQNTGELFF.

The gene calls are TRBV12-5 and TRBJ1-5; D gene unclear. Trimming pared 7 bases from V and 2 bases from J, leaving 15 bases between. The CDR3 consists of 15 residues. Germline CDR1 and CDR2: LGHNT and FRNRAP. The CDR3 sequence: CASVTRKMGNQPQHF. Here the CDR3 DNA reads TGTGCTAGTGTGACAAGAAAGATGGGCAATCAGCCCCAGCATTTT.

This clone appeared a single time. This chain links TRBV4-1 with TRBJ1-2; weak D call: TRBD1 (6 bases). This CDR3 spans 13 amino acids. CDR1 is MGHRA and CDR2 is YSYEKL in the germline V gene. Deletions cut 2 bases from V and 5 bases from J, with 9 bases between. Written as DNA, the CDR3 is TGCGCCAGCAGCCAACAGGGGAGTTATGGCTACACCTTC. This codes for CASSQQGSYGYTF.

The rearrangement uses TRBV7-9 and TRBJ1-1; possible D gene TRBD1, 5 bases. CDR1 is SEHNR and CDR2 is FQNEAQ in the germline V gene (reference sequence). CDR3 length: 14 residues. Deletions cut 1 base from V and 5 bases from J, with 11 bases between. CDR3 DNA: TGTGCCAGCAGCTTAGATGGGGGTGGGACTGAAGCTTTCTTT. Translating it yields CASSLDGGGTEAFF.

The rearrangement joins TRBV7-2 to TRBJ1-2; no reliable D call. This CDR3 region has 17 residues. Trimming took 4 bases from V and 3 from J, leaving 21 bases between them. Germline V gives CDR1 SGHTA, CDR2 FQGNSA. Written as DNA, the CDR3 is TGTGCCAGCAGCTCCCGACCCAGACCGGGAGAGGACTATGGCTACACCTTC. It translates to CASSSRPRPGEDYGYTF.